These 16 T cell receptor beta chains were all obtained from the same sample, sequenced in a study of molecular identifiers for immune sequencing clone quantification. TCRdb redid the calling of the PCR reads with MiXCR, one entry per CDR3 protein. The sample holds about half a million distinct CDR3 sequences, roughly 24% seen once. The sample comprised naive CD8+ T cells from blood, with Jurkat cell RNA spiked in. Noted subset: FACS-sorted CD8+CD4-CCR7+CD45RA+ naive T cells. The receptors come from a human donor in good health. Some libraries in this study had Jurkat cell RNA spiked in.

This clonotype came up many times. V usage is TRBV4-3 and J usage is TRBJ2-1; the match to TRBD1 covers 7 bases. V gave up 1 base and J gave up 13 bases; unmatched junction bases: 4. The germline CDR1 and CDR2 sequences are LGHNA and YSLEER. The CDR3 contains 12 residues. The CDR3 DNA reads as TGCGCCAGCAGCCAAGGAGGGGGCTTACAGTTCTTC. This codes for CASSQGGGLQFF.

The rearrangement joins TRBV27 to TRBJ2-1; D not resolved. Germline V gives CDR1 MNHEY, CDR2 SMNVEV (reference sequence). The CDR3 has 16 residues. Trimming took 5 bases from V and 0 from J, leaving 14 bases between them. CDR3 sequence reads: CASSHQEDLSYNEQFF. In DNA, the CDR3 is TGTGCCAGCAGTCACCAAGAAGACCTCTCCTACAATGAGCAGTTCTTC.

This clonotype was found a few times. This sequence joins TRBV7-6 and TRBJ2-2; perhaps D is TRBD1 or TRBD2 (5 bases each). V lost 1 base, J lost 4 bases, and 7 bases lay in between. The CDR3 extends over 14 amino acids. Germline CDR1 and CDR2: SGHVS and FNYEAQ. DNA for the CDR3: TGTGCCAGCAGCTTAGGGGACGGCACCGGGGAGCTGTTTTTT. It codes for CASSLGDGTGELFF.

Note on this clonotype: A much larger clone lies a single base off, so this may be a read error. The genes are TRBV13 and TRBJ1-5; D is possibly TRBD1 (5 bases). Germline assignment: CDR1 PRHDT and CDR2 FYEKMQ (reference sequence). This CDR3 has 13 amino acids. DNA of the CDR3: TGTGCCAGCAGCCAAGCAACAGGTCAGCCCCTGCATTTT. The encoded protein is CASSQATGQPLHF.

V is TRBV30 and J is TRBJ1-1, with TRBD1 matching over 10 bases. In germline, CDR1 is GTSNPN, CDR2 SVGIG (reference sequence). V gave up 5 bases and J gave up 6 bases; unmatched junction bases: 9. The CDR3 has 14 residues. This chain's CDR3 is CAWDRGQGISEAFF. The DNA of the CDR3 is TGTGCCTGGGACAGGGGACAGGGGATCTCTGAAGCTTTCTTT.

This clonotype was recorded many times. V and J are TRBV7-9 and TRBJ2-1, with 9 bases that match TRBD2. This CDR3 comprises 15 residues. The junction had 6 bases not matched to a gene; V was cut back by 5 bases and J by 4 bases. From germline, CDR1 is SEHNR and CDR2 FQNEAQ (reference sequence). The CDR3 loop reads CASSLGLAGYNEQFF. The CDR3 region has the DNA TGTGCCAGCAGCCTTGGGCTAGCGGGGTACAATGAGCAGTTCTTC. Drawing the rest from reference TRBV7-9 and TRBJ2-1, the complete variable domain is DTGVSQNPRHKITKRGQNVTFRCDPISEHNRLYWYRQTLGQGPEFLTYFQNEAQLEKSRLLSDRFSAERPKGSFSTLEIQRTEQGDSAMYLCASSLGLAGYNEQFFGPGTRLTVL.

This clonotype was detected many times. The chain uses TRBV29-1 and TRBJ2-3; TRBD1 matches 8 bases. Germline V CDR1 and CDR2: SQVTM, ANQGSEA. The CDR3 is 15 residues long. Losses at the gene ends were 4 bases for V and 2 bases for J; bases not matched to a gene: 8. The CDR3 DNA reads as TGCAGCGTTGTTGACAGGGGAACGAACACAGATACGCAGTATTTT. It encodes CSVVDRGTNTDTQYF.

This clonotype has ten or more counts. The chain links TRBV20-1 to TRBJ2-3, with D possibly being TRBD2 (5 bases). This CDR3 contains 15 residues. Trimming took off 0 bases at V and 0 bases at J, with 10 bases between the two ends. The V gene's germline CDR1 is DFQATT and CDR2 SNEGSKA (reference sequence). CDR3 sequence reads: CSARDGRTSTDTQYF. DNA for the CDR3: TGCAGTGCTAGAGATGGTAGGACTAGCACAGATACGCAGTATTTT.

The chain's CDR3 is CASSYPGALEQYF. In DNA, the CDR3 is TGTGCCAGCAGTTACCCAGGGGCTCTGGAGCAGTACTTC. The chain is built from TRBV6-6 and TRBJ2-7; D may be TRBD1 (6 bases). Per germline, CDR1 MNHNY and CDR2 SVGAGI (reference sequence). There are 13 residues in the CDR3. Between the trimmed V and J ends, which lost 2 bases and 7 bases, there was a span of 12 bases.

V gene TRBV6-2 or TRBV6-3 combines with J gene TRBJ2-1; D call uncertain. Deletions cut 6 bases from V and 3 bases from J, with 9 bases between. Germline lookup yields CDR1 MNHEY and CDR2 SVGEGT. The CDR3 runs 13 residues. The CDR3 DNA is TGTGCCAGCAGCCCAGTTGTCTACAATGAGCAGTTCTTC. Translation gives CASSPVVYNEQFF.

This clonotype was seen more than once but under ten times. The CDR3 region has the DNA TGTGCCAGCAGTGCCTCGACTAGCGGGAGAAAGGATACGCAGTATTTT. It yields the protein CASSASTSGRKDTQYF. The genes are TRBV6-2 or TRBV6-3 and TRBJ2-3; 12 positions agree with TRBD2. Trimming cost V 5 bases and J 6 bases; bases outside gene matches: 9. The germline V gene has CDR1 MNHEY and CDR2 SVGEGT. The length of the CDR3 is 16 residues.

This clonotype was seen a handful of times. This chain links TRBV29-1 with TRBJ2-4, with D possibly matching TRBD1 (5 bases). V was cut by 7 bases and J by 3 bases, with 13 bases left in between. CDR1 is SQVTM and CDR2 is ANQGSEA in the germline V gene. The CDR3 has 13 amino acids. The CDR3 nucleotides are TGCAGCGCAATGACAGTGGGCAAAAACATTCAGTACTTC. Its protein is CSAMTVGKNIQYF.

This clonotype was observed a handful of times. The chain is built from TRBV27 and TRBJ2-7; TRBD1 aligns across 12 bases. CDR3 length: 15 residues. Looked up from germline, CDR1 is MNHEY and CDR2 is SMNVEV (reference sequence). V lost 0 bases to trimming and J lost 6 bases; unmatched junction nucleotides: 3. CDR3 nucleotides: TGTGCCAGCAGTTTATCGGGACAGGGGGCGTCCGAGCAGTACTTC. Its protein product is CASSLSGQGASEQYF.

Remarks on this clonotype: Compared with germline, one end of the junction differs, possibly owing to a read error. This chain connects TRBV19 to TRBJ2-2; D is possibly TRBD2 (5 bases). The CDR3 loop spans 11 amino acids. The germline gives CDR1 LNHDA, CDR2 SQIVND (reference sequence). In DNA, the CDR3 is TGTGCCAGTAGTATTCCTGGGGAGCCGTTTTTT. Protein: CASSIPGEPFF.

V gene TRBV5-1 combines with J gene TRBJ2-7, with 8 bases matching TRBD1. This CDR3 is 15 amino acids long. Germline V gene sequence: CDR1 SGHRS, CDR2 YFSETQ. Trimming at V came to 5 bases and at J to 0 bases, leaving 7 bases not matched to a gene. As DNA, the CDR3 is TGCGCCAGCAGATGGGGGACAGGCAGCTCCTACGAGCAGTACTTC. It is translated as CASRWGTGSSYEQYF.

The V and J genes are TRBV5-1 and TRBJ2-7; TRBD1 might be the D (6 bases). The length of the CDR3 is 13 residues. CDR1 SGHRS and CDR2 YFSETQ come from the germline V gene. Trimming shortened V by 2 bases and J by 5 bases, and 11 bases separated the two germline ends. The CDR3 loop is CASSFLYRDEQYF. In DNA form, the CDR3 reads TGCGCCAGCAGCTTCCTTTACAGGGACGAGCAGTACTTC.